The source of this TCR beta chain is a study of response to subunit inactivated influenza vaccine. Study-level findings and limits: With each seasonal influenza vaccination, the authors suggested, few new T cells are recruited.

Each CDR3 protein is one row after TCRdb ran MiXCR on the RT-PCR reads. Of 450,000 to 550,000 distinct CDR3 sequences listed, around 25% are singletons. This CDR3 has 16 residues. Between the trimmed V and J ends, which lost 6 bases and 4 bases, there was a span of 19 bases. The table lists this clonotype with many counts. Its specificity is not known. Sequenced here: CD4+ T cells sorted from PBMCs, sampled more than 4 days after vaccination. This receptor was identified in a man in his fifties who received an inactivated influenza vaccine. J is TRBJ1-5 and V is TRBV12-3 or TRBV12-4; D is ambiguous. The CDR3 here is CASSPSLRATNQPQHF. CDR3 in DNA: TGTGCCAGCAGCCCCTCCCTGAGGGCCACGAATCAGCCCCAGCATTTT.